This entry features one T cell receptor (beta chain) sequence. Its specific antigen is unknown. The junction shows a germline mismatch at one end, possibly a read error. Resection was performed in the patients for synchronous oligometastatic disease or for delayed recurrence of a solitary brain metastasis. To avoid including cancers other than NSCLC, any patient with a history of multiple malignancies was excluded. Tumor areas were macrodissected from a few deparaffinized approximately 9.5 um unstained sections under guidance from marked H&E slides. All specimens were formalin-fixed and paraffin-embedded (FFPE). The AllPrep DNA/RNA FFPE Kit was used to extract genomic DNA. The data stem from a study of T cells in lung cancer brain metastases (dated by TCRdb to the late 2010s). The study in broad terms: About 85% of the 20 patients had a history of tobacco use, with a median of about 38 pack-years. About 90% of the 20 patients received no interval therapy between primary and metastasis resection. The primary and brain metastasis specimens were acquired a median of around 11 months apart. TCR beta CDR3 repertoires were compared between fully resected primary non-small cell lung cancers and paired brain metastases. The cohort included 20 patients who provided about 40 specimens, with each patient contributing one primary lung lesion and one brain metastasis. A median age at first diagnosis of roughly 56 years was recorded for the patients, of whom roughly nine were male and roughly 12 were female. Primary and metastatic specimens both had an average DNA integrity number of roughly 4, with no significant difference between the two sites.

Between roughly 2.24 and 4.92 ug genomic DNA was input per sample, with paired samples receiving equal DNA input. TCR beta libraries were constructed with the immunoSEQ hsTCRbeta Kit, which uses multiplexed V and J gene primers in two PCR steps. Pooled libraries with positive and negative controls were sequenced on an Illumina MiSeq using a 100-cycle paired-end protocol. The authors' pipeline ran thus. Raw data were processed by the immunoSEQ vendor into normalized, annotated TCR beta repertoire reports. Richness was defined as unique clones by nucleotide sequence, with iChao1 and Efron-Thisted estimators extrapolating total richness. Paired lesions were characterized and compared using Pielou's evenness, Simpson's index, top-ten clone proportional abundance, and the Morisita overlap index. In its TCRdb copy, this immuneACCESS table keeps in-frame sequences only and misses some clones. Where compared with another copy, unresolved V genes explain less than half of these, and the others have no known cause. That table gives V, J and clone size, and the DNA gave D and trimming. The sample table shows 5,000 to 7,000 clones, and around nine tenths are seen once. 4% of the sample is taken by the ten largest.

The CDR1 and CDR2 encoded by the germline V gene are SGHTA and FQGNSA. The CDR3 runs 14 amino acids, cysteine and phenylalanine included. This entry keeps only the CDR3 DNA: 42 bases, framed from base 1. Points the paper makes about the study in general: Most clones were lesion-specific, with limited overlap between paired lesions (mean Morisita index approximately 0.21). Retrieval of the complete infiltrating T cell repertoire may have been prevented by DNA fragmentation in FFPE samples. The ten most abundant clones accounted for a significantly larger fraction of the repertoire in brain metastases than in primaries, which suggests clonal expansion. It was not possible to control for the effects of preoperative corticosteroids on T cell infiltration in brain metastases. Brain metastases contained significantly fewer unique productive clones than the paired primaries (median about 1,500 versus 4,500).

The origin of this receptor is a man in his 70s with non-small cell lung cancer. Specimen: tumor tissue from the primary lung tumor. Taken with the paper, the label for cell subset or site translates to: primary lung cancer lesion. The chain couples TRBV7-2 to TRBJ1-2; perhaps TRBD1 is the D gene, with 6 bases matching. The DNA sequence follows: TGTGCCAGCAGCCGGGGGGACCGTGAGGGGGGCTATACCTTC. Its coded protein is CASSRGDREGGYTF.